This T cell receptor (beta chain) was profiled in a study of blood T cell repertoires in COVID-19. The CDR3 length is 16 residues. Germline loops: CDR1 SGHAT, CDR2 FQDESV (reference sequence). Trimming took 0 bases from V and 8 from J; bases not matched to a gene: 8. TCRdb's copy holds only in-frame clones and misses some; the assay was immunoSEQ multiplex PCR. The data show over 100,000 clones, with roughly nine tenths seen just once and about 4.5% held by the top ten. Material: peripheral blood. The source of this sequence is a middle-aged man with acute or convalescent COVID-19. This chain links TRBV11-1 with TRBJ2-1, with 9 bases identical to TRBD2. Written as DNA, the CDR3 is TGTGCCAGCAGCTTAGCGGGCGCGGGGGGGGTGTATGAGCAGTTCTTC. Amino acid sequence: CASSLAGAGGVYEQFF.